This T cell receptor beta chain is from a study of blood T cell repertoires in COVID-19. Study-level background: PBMCs, B-cell-depleted T cells, or T cells provided the cDNA or gDNA that made up the material.

A case of COVID-19 had been met by exposed participants within 2 weeks before study entry. Germline V gives CDR1 SGHRS, CDR2 YFSETQ. The CDR3 covers 17 residues. V was pared by 4 bases and J by 5 bases, with 15 bases of the junction left unmatched. Sequenced by immunoSEQ multiplex PCR; TCRdb stores in-frame clones only, minus some. This sample carries 430,000 or so clones, about 88% of them seen once, and the ten largest clones take approximately 1.5%. The TCR comes from a woman aged 18-29 years who had been exposed to COVID-19. Sequencing was carried out using PBMCs or T cells enriched from blood (not recorded which). The gene calls are TRBV5-1 and TRBJ2-7; TRBD1 matches 10 bases. Here the CDR3 reads CASSPAGATGGDDEQYF. The CDR3 bases are TGCGCCAGCAGCCCGGCGGGTGCGACAGGGGGCGACGACGAGCAGTACTTC.